The present T cell receptor beta chain was sequenced within a study of beta chain features in type 1 diabetes. Study-level background: Patients and healthy donors were similar in age, gender and cell yields. Across every sample, around 98 million sorted cells were examined in total. Study-wide findings and caveats: For patients, the naive, central memory and Treg TCRB repertoires appeared more alike than for healthy donors. Overrepresentation of cells with high TCR expression could result from cDNA sequencing. For Type 1 diabetes patients, all four CD4+ subsets carried TCRB CDR3s that were moderately but significantly shorter.

This CDR3 comprises 17 residues. Trimming removed 5 bases at V and 0 bases at J, with 16 bases between. Germline CDR1 is SGHAT and CDR2 is FQNNGV. This clone was observed a few times. Its cognate antigen is unknown. Expressed TCRB transcripts were sequenced after all isolated RNA was converted to cDNA. The data were produced by immunoSEQ multiplex PCR, yet TCRdb's version contains in-frame clones alone and is incomplete. The sample yields about 370,000 clones, 9.6% seen once. The receptor's source is a man aged 25 to 45 with type 1 diabetes. The rearrangement uses TRBV11-2 and TRBJ1-4; D may be TRBD1 (6 bases). The specimen sequenced was central memory CD4+ T cells from blood. This chain's CDR3 is CASSPGEGLSTNEKLFF. Written as DNA, the CDR3 is TGTGCCAGCAGCCCAGGGGAGGGGCTATCAACTAATGAAAAACTGTTTTTT.